What follows is one TCR beta chain and its context. The data are from a study of blood T cell repertoires in COVID-19. Overall study: From the United States, Italy and Spain came samples of acute and convalescent COVID-19. Sample material is recorded as cDNA or gDNA derived from T cells, B-cell-depleted T cells, or PBMCs.

In the original analysis: Cell counts per sample came from amplifying reference gene primers. This table comes from immunoSEQ multiplex PCR, and its TCRdb copy is limited to in-frame clones, with some not included. The DNA gave D and trimming, while V, J and clone size come from that table. The sample records 85,000 to 100,000 clones, about 91% being singletons. A Seattle source enrolled patients during active infection and followed them longitudinally. The V segment lost 2 bases and the J segment 8 bases; nucleotides outside the gene matches: 8. The CDR3 extends over 15 amino acids. Germline values: CDR1 SGHTA, CDR2 FQGNSA.

The sequence was collected from a man aged 45-65 years with COVID-19, enrolled during active disease. This chain links TRBV7-2 with TRBJ1-4; TRBD1 matches 7 bases. The sample consisted of peripheral blood. CDR3 region: CASSLMGQRKEKLFF. In DNA, the CDR3 is TGTGCCAGCAGCTTAATGGGACAGAGGAAGGAAAAACTGTTTTTT.